These 5 T cell receptor beta chains share one sample of origin, sequenced in a study of shared clonotypes between healthy human individuals. Libraries were prepared by immunoSEQ multiplex PCR; TCRdb keeps only in-frame clonotypes and omits some of them. The sample has around 1.6 million clones, approximately 98% seen once. The sample was naive CD4+ T cells sorted from blood. Specified subset: CD45RA+ positively selected. The receptors originated from a man between 25 and 39 years old in good health.

J is TRBJ2-5 and V is TRBV5-1, with D tentatively TRBD1 (5 bases). V was pared by 4 bases and J by 5 bases, with 18 bases between. Looked up from germline, CDR1 is SGHRS and CDR2 is YFSETQ. This CDR3 region has 15 residues. CDR3 protein: CASSKVTLQGETQYF. DNA for the CDR3: TGCGCCAGCAGCAAGGTGACCCTTCAGGGCGAGACCCAGTACTTC.

The J gene is TRBJ2-6, the V gene TRBV6-4; 7 bases are a match to TRBD1. Germline CDR1 is MRHNA and CDR2 is SNTAGT. This CDR3 is 18 amino acids long. The junction had 10 bases not matched to a gene; V was cut back by 5 bases and J by 0 bases. CDR3 sequence: CASSPMTGQTSGANVLTF. In DNA, the CDR3 is TGTGCCAGCAGTCCTATGACAGGGCAAACCTCTGGGGCCAACGTCCTGACTTTC.

The chain combines TRBV7-2 with TRBJ2-7; perhaps TRBD2 as D (6 bases). This CDR3 comprises 16 residues. The germline gives CDR1 SGHTA, CDR2 FQGNSA. Deletions cut 3 bases from V and 3 bases from J, with 18 bases between. As DNA, the CDR3 is TGTGCCAGCAGCTTGGGAGCGGGTCCAGGAAACTACGAGCAGTACTTC. Its protein is CASSLGAGPGNYEQYF.

V is TRBV30 and J is TRBJ2-7; TRBD2 matches at 12 bases. Per the germline V gene, CDR1 is GTSNPN and CDR2 is SVGIG (reference sequence). Germline trimming cut 2 bases from V and 3 bases from J; bases unmatched to any gene: 11. The CDR3 covers 17 residues. This CDR3 is CAWSYPLAGGPFYEQYF. CDR3 in DNA: TGTGCCTGGAGTTATCCACTAGCGGGAGGACCTTTCTACGAGCAGTACTTC.

V is TRBV7-2 and J is TRBJ2-7, with 9 bases matching TRBD2. Looked up from germline, CDR1 is SGHTA and CDR2 is FQGNSA. The CDR3 runs 19 residues. With V trimmed by 5 bases and J by 3 bases, 20 bases remained unmatched. The CDR3 region has the DNA TGTGCCAGCAGCGGACGGGAAGACAGCGGGAGGAAAACCCACTACGAGCAGTACTTC. This codes for CASSGREDSGRKTHYEQYF.